This T cell receptor beta chain stems from a study of control samples from healthy donors and cancer patients (dated by TCRdb to 2018 to 2021). As for this clone: There is no known antigen for this receptor. The sample holds no much larger clone one base away, and base qualities are not on file.

V and J lose 2 bases and 5 bases, and a span of 25 bases separates them. According to the germline V gene (reference sequence), CDR1 reads MNHEY and CDR2 reads SMNVEV. Its CDR3 holds 19 amino acids, cysteine through phenylalanine. The entry retains the CDR3 DNA only, 57 bases that are in frame from base 1. To prepare the library, the immunoSEQ multiplex PCR assay was applied. Here the immuneACCESS table is served through TCRdb, limited to in-frame sequences with V and J called. Missing clones are a known gap in these copies; in checked studies unresolved V genes cover under half, and the rest lacks a known reason. The sample data list 150,000 to 170,000 clones, and 85% to 95% of these were observed just once. The ten most abundant clones make up around 5.4% of the sample.

This clonotype was sampled from a man aged 35-49 years in good health. The sample taken for sequencing was blood. The rearrangement combines TRBV27 with TRBJ1-5, and TRBD1 may be the D gene, going by 6 matching bases. The CDR3 reads as follows: CASSLKSVEPPGGHQPQHF. The DNA sequence is as follows: TGTGCCAGCAGTTTAAAGTCGGTAGAGCCTCCGGGGGGGCATCAGCCCCAGCATTTT.